This T cell receptor (beta chain) was captured by sequencing in a study of T cell responses to AZD1222 COVID-19 vaccine. The study, taken as a whole, reports: Regions left unmutated in variants are reportedly the target of nearly half of spike-specific TCRs. The breadth and depth of Spike-specific TCRs increased once two AZD1222 doses had been given.

Concerning this clone: As yet, its antigen is unknown.

Germline lookup yields CDR1 MNHEY and CDR2 SVGAGI. This CDR3 contains 12 residues. The V and J ends lost 6 bases and 7 bases respectively, with 10 bases between them. Generated by immunoSEQ multiplex PCR, the TCRdb table keeps only in-frame clones and is missing some. The sample includes approximately 99,000 clones, about 85% of them seen just once. The source of this sequence is an adult in good health. The rearrangement joins TRBV6-5 to TRBJ2-4, with a tentative D call TRBD1 (6 bases). Sequenced here: peripheral blood, sampled on day 0 of AZD1222 vaccination. CDR3 in amino acids: CASRTGSNIQYF. CDR3 nucleotide sequence: TGTGCCAGCAGAACAGGGTCCAACATTCAGTACTTC.